One TCR beta chain is described in this entry. TCRdb independently ran MiXCR on the RT-PCR reads; one entry per CDR3 protein. The profile shows about 28,000 distinct CDR3 sequences, 6.8% of them singletons. This sample stems from a study of patients and donors after allogeneic stem cell transplantation. The CDR3 extends over 12 amino acids. The V and J genes are TRBV3-2 and TRBJ2-3; TRBD1 is the table's D call, not checked against the DNA. TRBV3-2 is described as a pseudogene. Sequenced material: blood, either unsorted or a sorted T cell fraction (not recorded which). The sequence was collected from a human donor who was either an allogeneic HSCT recipient or a stem cell or donor lymphocyte infusion donor (not recorded which). It is not recorded whose cells these are; they may come from a transplant donor. The CDR3 sequence is CVRTGGTDTQYF. The CDR3 bases are TGTGTCCGAACAGGGGGCACAGATACGCAGTATTTT.